The 21 T cell receptor beta chains given below trace back to one sample, sequenced in a study of blood T cell repertoires in COVID-19. Libraries were prepared by immunoSEQ multiplex PCR; TCRdb keeps only in-frame clonotypes and omits some of them. The repertoire includes roughly 39,000 clones, around 90% of them detected once, and about a tenth sits in the top ten. Source material: peripheral blood. The receptors originated from a woman older than 75 with active COVID-19.

In its sample, this clone was seen once. The CDR3 DNA reads as TGTGCCAGCAGCTCCAGACAGGGGGCGACGTCCGAGCAGTACTTC. Translation: CASSSRQGATSEQYF. The rearrangement uses TRBV7-2 and TRBJ2-7; TRBD1 matches at 10 bases. The V segment lost 4 bases and the J segment 6 bases; nucleotides outside the gene matches: 9. CDR3 length: 15 amino acids. Germline V gene sequence: CDR1 SGHTA, CDR2 FQGNSA.

A note on this clone: The sample carries other DNA sequences with the same CDR3. The gene calls are TRBV6-5 and TRBJ1-1; tentatively, D is TRBD1 (5 bases). The CDR3 length is 13 residues. Germline CDR1 and CDR2: MNHEY and SVGAGI. Trimming cost V 6 bases and J 1 base, with 9 bases left between them. The CDR3 here is CASSSQGNTEAFF. In DNA form, the CDR3 reads TGTGCCAGCAGCTCCCAGGGGAACACTGAAGCTTTCTTT.

This chain links TRBV30 with TRBJ2-7, with D possibly being TRBD2 (5 bases). V gave up 2 bases and J gave up 5 bases, with 16 bases separating them. CDR1 and CDR2 (germline): GTSNPN, SVGIG (reference sequence). The length of the CDR3 is 14 residues. For the CDR3, the DNA is TGTGCCTGGAGTTCGTGGGGTTCGGGAAACGAGCAGTACTTC. It specifies CAWSSWGSGNEQYF.

As to this clone: Other nucleotide sequences from this sample produce the same CDR3. V gene TRBV4-3 combines with J gene TRBJ2-1; 10 bases match TRBD2. From germline, CDR1 is LGHNA and CDR2 YSLEER. V gave up 3 bases and J gave up 2 bases; unmatched junction bases: 7. The CDR3 spans 17 residues. CDR3 DNA sequence: TGCGCCAGCAGCCAGGCACTGAGCGGGGGGGCCTACAATGAGCAGTTCTTC. Encoded protein: CASSQALSGGAYNEQFF.

This chain connects TRBV29-1 to TRBJ2-1; 7 positions match TRBD2. Trimming at V came to 7 bases and at J to 3 bases, leaving 9 bases not matched to a gene. Germline assignment: CDR1 SQVTM and CDR2 ANQGSEA. The CDR3 loop spans 14 amino acids. For the CDR3, the DNA is TGCAGCGCCCGTTTTGGGGGGGACTACAATGAGCAGTTCTTC. Its translation is CSARFGGDYNEQFF.

The chain employs TRBV28 and TRBJ2-7; maybe TRBD2 (7 bases). Germline V gene data show CDR1 as MDHEN and CDR2 as SYDVKM. The germline V and J ends were trimmed by 7 bases and 3 bases, with 19 bases remaining between them. The CDR3 totals 15 residues. CDR3 in DNA: TGTGCCAGCACCACCCGGGGGGCCCCGAGCTACGAGCAGTACTTC. Its protein is CASTTRGAPSYEQYF.

The chain carries TRBV3-1 (or the pseudogene TRBV3-2) and TRBJ1-6; tentatively, D is TRBD1 (5 bases). CDR1 LGHDT and CDR2 YNNKEL come from the germline V gene (reference sequence). The CDR3 has 19 residues. V gave up 2 bases and J gave up 5 bases, with 22 bases separating them. CDR3 sequence: CASSQRAGLVRRDNSPLHF. Written as DNA, the CDR3 is TGTGCCAGCAGCCAACGGGCAGGGCTTGTTAGAAGGGATAATTCACCCCTCCACTTT.

The V call is TRBV19, the J call TRBJ2-1; 13 bases match TRBD2. Unmatched junction bases numbered 1, after V lost 10 bases and J lost 4 bases. Germline V gene data show CDR1 as LNHDA and CDR2 as SQIVND (reference sequence). The CDR3 spans 13 residues. For the CDR3, the DNA is TGTGCCACGGGACTAGCGGGGTACAATGAGCAGTTCTTC. This encodes CATGLAGYNEQFF.

V usage is TRBV3-1 (or the pseudogene TRBV3-2) and J usage is TRBJ1-2; D remains ambiguous. The V end was cut by 1 base, the J end by 0 bases, with 6 bases between. Germline CDR1 reads LGHDT; CDR2 reads YNNKEL (reference sequence). The CDR3 totals 14 residues. As DNA, the CDR3 is TGTGCCAGCAGCCAAGGGCATTCTAACTATGGCTACACCTTC. It translates to CASSQGHSNYGYTF.

The chain employs TRBV28 and TRBJ2-5; D not certain. The germline V gene encodes CDR1 MDHEN and CDR2 SYDVKM. V was trimmed by 4 bases and J by 4 bases, leaving 19 bases between them. This CDR3 has 16 amino acids. CDR3 protein: CASSSMTRSQIETQYF. CDR3 nucleotide sequence: TGTGCCAGCAGTTCGATGACCAGGTCGCAAATAGAGACCCAGTACTTC.

The rearrangement joins TRBV7-2 to TRBJ2-7; maybe TRBD1 (5 bases). Germline V CDR1 and CDR2: SGHTA, FQGNSA. The CDR3 length is 13 residues. Between the trimmed V and J ends, which lost 2 bases and 5 bases, there was a span of 10 bases. CDR3 DNA: TGTGCCAGCAGCTTATCCAGGGCGGACGAGCAGTACTTC. Its protein product is CASSLSRADEQYF.

The chain joins TRBV4-3 to TRBJ2-1, with 11 bases lining up with TRBD2. Trimming cost V 1 base and J 1 base; bases outside gene matches: 9. CDR3 size: 19 residues. Germline-derived CDR1 and CDR2 are LGHNA and YSLEER. The CDR3 region has the DNA TGCGCCAGCAGCCAAGGAACTAGCGGGGGCCTGGGGTCCTACAATGAGCAGTTCTTC. This sequence encodes CASSQGTSGGLGSYNEQFF.

The rearrangement joins TRBV24-1 to TRBJ2-3, with D tentatively TRBD2 (7 bases). This CDR3 is 12 amino acids long. Germline values: CDR1 KGHDR, CDR2 SFDVKD. The V gene lost 9 bases and the J gene lost 5 bases, with 11 bases spanning the gap. The CDR3 DNA sequence: TGTGCCACCGGGGGGGCCGGAGATACGCAGTATTTT. Amino acids: CATGGAGDTQYF.

The chain's CDR3 is CASSFTGPTGELFF. The CDR3 DNA reads TGCGCCAGCAGCTTCACAGGGCCCACCGGGGAGCTGTTTTTT. V gene TRBV5-1 combines with J gene TRBJ2-2; tentatively, D is TRBD1 (6 bases). Germline V gives CDR1 SGHRS, CDR2 YFSETQ. V was trimmed by 2 bases and J by 4 bases, leaving 9 bases between them. The CDR3 extends over 14 amino acids.

This clone was seen only once. The gene calls are TRBV28 and TRBJ2-1, with 13 bases that match TRBD2. Germline trimming cut 6 bases from V and 7 bases from J; bases unmatched to any gene: 6. The germline V gene has CDR1 MDHEN and CDR2 SYDVKM. The CDR3 totals 15 residues. The CDR3 DNA reads as TGTGCCAGCAGGAAACTAGCGGGGGGGCGGAATGAGCAGTTCTTC. Protein product: CASRKLAGGRNEQFF.

This clone has a handful of counts. The gene calls are TRBV19 and TRBJ2-2; possibly TRBD1 for D (6 bases). The V gene's germline CDR1 is LNHDA and CDR2 SQIVND (reference sequence). V was trimmed by 3 bases and J by 4 bases, leaving 9 bases between them. The CDR3 totals 14 residues. CDR3 residues: CASSITGTTGELFF. The CDR3 region has the DNA TGTGCCAGTAGTATTACAGGGACCACCGGGGAGCTGTTTTTT.

This clone was seen a single time. The rearrangement uses TRBV9 and TRBJ1-5; D is possibly TRBD1 (6 bases). V lost 4 bases to trimming and J lost 2 bases, with 13 bases between them. CDR3 size: 15 residues. Germline V gene sequence: CDR1 SGDLS, CDR2 YYNGEE. CDR3 DNA sequence: TGTGCCAGCAGCCCAGGGGTTTCTGGCAATCAGCCCCAGCATTTT. Translation: CASSPGVSGNQPQHF.

This chain connects TRBV5-1 to TRBJ2-1, with TRBD2 matching over 16 bases. V shed 4 bases, J shed 7 bases, and the junction held 2 bases outside the gene matches. From germline, CDR1 is SGHRS and CDR2 YFSETQ. This CDR3 region has 15 residues. In nucleotides, the CDR3 is TGCGCCAGCAGCCAGGGACTAGCGGGGGGGAATGAGCAGTTCTTC. It yields the protein CASSQGLAGGNEQFF.

This chain joins TRBV27 and TRBJ2-7; D is unclear. The CDR3 runs 13 residues. V was clipped by 8 bases and J by 4 bases, with 15 bases between them. In germline, CDR1 is MNHEY, CDR2 SMNVEV (reference sequence). The DNA for the CDR3 is TGTGCCAGCGCCAAGGAGCGCAAATACGAGCAGTACTTC. It is translated as CASAKERKYEQYF.

The chain uses TRBV5-4 and TRBJ2-1; TRBD2 aligns across 9 bases. V lost 5 bases to trimming and J lost 6 bases; unmatched junction nucleotides: 12. Germline V gene lookup returns CDR1 SGHNT and CDR2 YYREEE (reference sequence). The CDR3 is 16 residues long. The CDR3 region is CASSSRGLAGFNEQFF. The CDR3 coding sequence is TGTGCCAGCAGTTCGCGAGGGCTAGCGGGGTTCAATGAGCAGTTCTTC. Complete variable domain (other parts from reference TRBV5-4 and TRBJ2-1): ETGVTQSPTHLIKTRGQQVTLRCSSQSGHNTVSWYQQALGQGPQFIFQYYREEENGRGNFPPRFSGLQFPNYSSELNVNALELDDSALYLCASSSRGLAGFNEQFFGPGTRLTVL.

The genes are TRBV19 and TRBJ2-1; 8 bases are shared with TRBD1. This CDR3 is built from 16 residues. Trimming cost V 5 bases and J 2 bases; bases outside gene matches: 8. The germline V gene encodes CDR1 LNHDA and CDR2 SQIVND (reference sequence). The CDR3 sequence: CASSFRDRMTYNEQFF. The CDR3, as DNA: TGTGCCAGTAGTTTCCGGGACAGGATGACCTACAATGAGCAGTTCTTC. Full variable domain (outside the CDR3, taken from reference TRBV19 and TRBJ2-1): DGGITQSPKYLFRKEGQNVTLSCEQNLNHDAMYWYRQDPGQGLRLIYYSQIVNDFQKGDIAEGYSVSREKKESFPLTVTSAQKNPTAFYLCASSFRDRMTYNEQFFGPGTRLTVL.